The rows below give T cell receptor beta chains drawn from one sample of a study of human T cells and chemical hapten exposure. TCRdb reprocessed the RACE reads with MiXCR, giving one entry per CDR3 protein. The profile covers 300,000 to 350,000 distinct CDR3 sequences, with approximately 6.3% appearing a single time and approximately 8% taken by the ten largest. The sample consisted of whole blood, taken in connection with sensitization to the hapten diphenylcyclopropenone (DPC). The origin of the receptors is a woman under 30 with alopecia areata. Some clones in this sample may be carry-over from other donors' samples. The CDR3 runs from the conserved cysteine through the conserved F or W. A D gene is named only where the DNA matches it firmly. Rows give clone size only sometimes, using once, few, many, or a class for an expanded clone.

J gene: TRBJ2-5; clone size: few; V gene: TRBV4-3; D gene: .; CDR3 protein: CASSQGLRKETQYF; CDR3 DNA: TGCGCCAGCAGCCAAGGACTGAGAAAAGAGACCCAGTACTTC
J gene: TRBJ2-7; clone size: .; V gene: TRBV6-5; D gene: TRBD2; CDR3 protein: CASSLRTSGGDEQYF; CDR3 DNA: TGTGCCAGCAGTCTCAGGACTAGCGGAGGCGACGAGCAGTACTTC
J gene: TRBJ1-1; clone size: few; V gene: TRBV12-3/TRBV12-4; D gene: .; CDR3 protein: CATSTGMNTEAFF; CDR3 DNA: TGTGCCACTTCGACAGGAATGAACACTGAAGCTTTCTTT
J gene: TRBJ1-4; clone size: .; V gene: TRBV6-5; D gene: TRBD1; CDR3 protein: CASSNKGAGSEKLFF; CDR3 DNA: TGTGCCAGCAGTAACAAGGGGGCAGGGAGTGAAAAACTGTTTTTT
J gene: TRBJ2-7; clone size: .; V gene: TRBV3-1; D gene: .; CDR3 protein: CASSIYFSSPADSYEQYF; CDR3 DNA: TGTGCCAGCAGTATTTATTTTAGTAGTCCCGCCGATTCCTACGAGCAGTACTTC
J gene: TRBJ2-3; clone size: few; V gene: TRBV12-3/TRBV12-4; D gene: .; CDR3 protein: CASSSGTPLDTQYF; CDR3 DNA: TGTGCCAGCAGTTCCGGGACTCCGCTTGATACGCAGTATTTT
J gene: TRBJ1-1; clone size: .; V gene: TRBV3-1; D gene: TRBD1; CDR3 protein: CASRSTGGKANTEAFF; CDR3 DNA: TGTGCCAGCAGATCAACAGGGGGCAAGGCGAACACTGAAGCTTTCTTT
J gene: TRBJ2-7; clone size: .; V gene: TRBV6-5; D gene: .; CDR3 protein: CATVEAGGTYEQYF; CDR3 DNA: TGTGCCACCGTGGAGGCAGGGGGGACCTACGAGCAGTACTTC
J gene: TRBJ2-1; clone size: few; V gene: TRBV11-2; D gene: .; CDR3 protein: CASSSLRGTHGQFF; CDR3 DNA: TGTGCCAGCAGCTCACTTAGGGGCACACACGGGCAGTTCTTC
J gene: TRBJ2-7; clone size: many; V gene: TRBV6-5; D gene: TRBD1; CDR3 protein: CASSPKPGQGLLRFSF; CDR3 DNA: TGTGCCAGCAGTCCGAAACCGGGACAGGGCCTCCTACGATTCAGCTTC
J gene: TRBJ1-5; clone size: few; V gene: TRBV20-1; D gene: .; CDR3 protein: CSAQGSNQPQHF; CDR3 DNA: TGCAGTGCTCAGGGGAGCAATCAGCCCCAGCATTTT
J gene: TRBJ2-1; clone size: .; V gene: TRBV11-2; D gene: .; CDR3 protein: CASSLVPYNEQFF; CDR3 DNA: TGTGCCAGCAGCTTAGTCCCATACAATGAGCAGTTCTTC
J gene: TRBJ2-1; clone size: .; V gene: TRBV4-3; D gene: TRBD2; CDR3 protein: CASSQDSGGPLEQFF; CDR3 DNA: TGCGCCAGCAGCCAAGACAGCGGGGGCCCCTTAGAGCAGTTCTTC
J gene: TRBJ2-2; clone size: few; V gene: TRBV4-2; D gene: .; CDR3 protein: CASSQEAEWGTGELFF; CDR3 DNA: TGTGCCAGCAGCCAAGAGGCCGAGTGGGGCACCGGGGAGCTGTTTTTT
J gene: TRBJ1-1; clone size: few; V gene: TRBV12-3/TRBV12-4; D gene: .; CDR3 protein: CASSPRPLMNTEAFF; CDR3 DNA: TGTGCCAGCAGTCCACGACCCCTCATGAACACTGAAGCTTTCTTT
J gene: TRBJ1-1; clone size: .; V gene: TRBV20-1; D gene: .; CDR3 protein: CSVNPPGWAPSSEAFF; CDR3 DNA: TGCAGTGTAAATCCCCCCGGGTGGGCTCCGAGCTCTGAAGCTTTCTTT
J gene: TRBJ1-5; clone size: .; V gene: TRBV7-2; D gene: .; CDR3 protein: CASSSGSAHNQPQHF; CDR3 DNA: TGTGCCAGCAGCTCGGGCAGTGCACACAATCAGCCCCAGCATTTT
J gene: TRBJ2-7; clone size: many; V gene: TRBV5-4; D gene: .; CDR3 protein: CASSPGQQRSYEQYF; CDR3 DNA: TGTGCCAGCAGCCCAGGACAGCAAAGGTCCTACGAGCAGTACTTC
J gene: TRBJ2-7; clone size: .; V gene: TRBV20-1; D gene: TRBD2; CDR3 protein: CSAVVAASGGGEQYF; CDR3 DNA: TGCAGTGCCGTAGTCGCGGCTAGCGGGGGTGGCGAGCAGTACTTC
J gene: TRBJ2-3; clone size: many; V gene: TRBV13; D gene: TRBD2; CDR3 protein: CASSSGTSGATDTQYF; CDR3 DNA: TGTGCCAGCAGCTCCGGGACTAGCGGAGCCACAGATACGCAGTATTTT
J gene: TRBJ1-1; clone size: .; V gene: TRBV6-5; D gene: .; CDR3 protein: CASSDGAGAAEAFF; CDR3 DNA: TGTGCCAGCAGCGATGGGGCAGGGGCAGCTGAAGCTTTCTTT
J gene: TRBJ2-3; clone size: .; V gene: TRBV3-1; D gene: .; CDR3 protein: CASSELEPPDTQYF; CDR3 DNA: TGTGCCAGCAGCGAACTAGAACCCCCAGATACGCAGTATTTT
J gene: TRBJ2-1; clone size: few; V gene: TRBV7-3; D gene: TRBD1; CDR3 protein: CASSRGQGLYNEQFF; CDR3 DNA: TGTGCCAGCAGCAGAGGACAGGGCCTGTACAATGAGCAGTTCTTC
J gene: TRBJ2-3; clone size: many; V gene: TRBV5-6; D gene: .; CDR3 protein: CASSLDLGSGTQYF; CDR3 DNA: TGTGCCAGCAGCTTGGATTTGGGTTCCGGTACGCAGTATTTT
J gene: TRBJ1-2; clone size: .; V gene: TRBV6-5; D gene: TRBD1; CDR3 protein: CASSFGQGPNYGYTF; CDR3 DNA: TGTGCCAGCAGTTTTGGACAGGGGCCTAACTATGGCTACACCTTC
J gene: TRBJ2-5; clone size: few; V gene: TRBV5-1; D gene: .; CDR3 protein: CASSLGPNQETQYF; CDR3 DNA: TGCGCCAGCAGCTTGGGCCCTAACCAAGAGACCCAGTACTTC
J gene: TRBJ2-2; clone size: many; V gene: TRBV27; D gene: .; CDR3 protein: CASSLARTGELFF; CDR3 DNA: TGTGCCAGCAGTTTAGCTAGAACCGGGGAGCTGTTTTTT
J gene: TRBJ2-3; clone size: .; V gene: TRBV7-2; D gene: TRBD2; CDR3 protein: CASSLVLAGDGGYF; CDR3 DNA: TGTGCCAGCAGCTTAGTCCTAGCGGGGGATGGGGGGTATTTT
J gene: TRBJ1-1; clone size: many; V gene: TRBV28; D gene: .; CDR3 protein: CASSSPLGMYTEAFF; CDR3 DNA: TGTGCCAGCAGTAGCCCCTTGGGGATGTACACTGAAGCTTTCTTT
J gene: TRBJ2-3; clone size: many; V gene: TRBV12-3/TRBV12-4; D gene: TRBD1; CDR3 protein: CASRPTGGTDTQYF; CDR3 DNA: TGTGCCAGCAGGCCGACAGGGGGCACAGATACGCAGTATTTT
J gene: TRBJ1-1; clone size: few; V gene: TRBV2; D gene: .; CDR3 protein: CASGQDGDTEAFF; CDR3 DNA: TGTGCCAGCGGTCAAGATGGGGACACTGAAGCTTTCTTT